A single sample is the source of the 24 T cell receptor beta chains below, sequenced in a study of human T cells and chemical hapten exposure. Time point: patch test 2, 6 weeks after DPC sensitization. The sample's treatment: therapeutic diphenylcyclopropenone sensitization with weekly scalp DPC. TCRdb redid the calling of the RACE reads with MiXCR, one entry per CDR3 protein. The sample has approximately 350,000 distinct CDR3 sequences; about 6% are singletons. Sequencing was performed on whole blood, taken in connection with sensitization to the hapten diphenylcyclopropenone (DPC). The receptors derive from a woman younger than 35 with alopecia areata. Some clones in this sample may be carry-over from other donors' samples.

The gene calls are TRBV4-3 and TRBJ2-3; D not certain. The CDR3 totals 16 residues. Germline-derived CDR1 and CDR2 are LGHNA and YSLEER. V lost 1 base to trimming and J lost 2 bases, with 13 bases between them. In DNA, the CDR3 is TGCGCCAGCAGCCAAGTTCCCCCCCCCGCCACAGATACGCAGTATTTT. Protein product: CASSQVPPPATDTQYF.

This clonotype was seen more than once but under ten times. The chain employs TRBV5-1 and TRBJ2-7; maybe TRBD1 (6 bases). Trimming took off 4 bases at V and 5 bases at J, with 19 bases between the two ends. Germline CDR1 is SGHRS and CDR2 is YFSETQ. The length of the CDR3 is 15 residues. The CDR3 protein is CASSIGTGSGDEQYF. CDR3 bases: TGCGCCAGCAGCATTGGAACAGGGTCCGGGGACGAGCAGTACTTC.

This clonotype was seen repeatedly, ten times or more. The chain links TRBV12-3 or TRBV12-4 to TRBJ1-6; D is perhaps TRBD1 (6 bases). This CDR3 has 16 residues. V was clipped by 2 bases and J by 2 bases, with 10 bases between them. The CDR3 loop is CASSLQGSTYNSPLHF. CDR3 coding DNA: TGTGCCAGCAGTTTACAGGGGTCAACCTATAATTCACCCCTCCACTTT.

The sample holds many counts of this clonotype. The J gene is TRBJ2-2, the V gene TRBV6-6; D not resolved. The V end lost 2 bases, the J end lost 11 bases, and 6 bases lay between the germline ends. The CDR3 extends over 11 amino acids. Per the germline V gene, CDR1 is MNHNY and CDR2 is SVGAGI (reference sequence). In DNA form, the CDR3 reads TGTGCCAGCAGTTACCCCGCCGAGCTGTTTTTT. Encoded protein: CASSYPAELFF.

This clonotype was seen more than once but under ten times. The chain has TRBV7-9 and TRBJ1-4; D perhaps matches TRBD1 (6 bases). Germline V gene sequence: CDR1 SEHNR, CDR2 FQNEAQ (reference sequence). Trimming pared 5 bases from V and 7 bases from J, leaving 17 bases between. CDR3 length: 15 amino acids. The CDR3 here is CASSPGGGLSEKLFF. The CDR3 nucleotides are TGTGCCAGCAGCCCTGGGGGGGGCCTAAGTGAAAAACTGTTTTTT.

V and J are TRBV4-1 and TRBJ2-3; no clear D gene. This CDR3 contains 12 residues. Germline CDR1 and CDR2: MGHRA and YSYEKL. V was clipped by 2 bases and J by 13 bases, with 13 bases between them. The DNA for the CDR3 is TGCGCCAGCAGCCAACTCCAGGCCCGGAAGTATTTT. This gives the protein CASSQLQARKYF.

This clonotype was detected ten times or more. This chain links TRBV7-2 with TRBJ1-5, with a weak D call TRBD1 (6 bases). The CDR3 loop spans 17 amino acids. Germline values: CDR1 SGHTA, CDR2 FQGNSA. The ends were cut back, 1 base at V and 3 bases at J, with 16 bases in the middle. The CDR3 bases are TGTGCCAGCAGCTTAGTCGTTTGGGGGCGGCCCAATCAGCCCCAGCATTTT. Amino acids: CASSLVVWGRPNQPQHF.

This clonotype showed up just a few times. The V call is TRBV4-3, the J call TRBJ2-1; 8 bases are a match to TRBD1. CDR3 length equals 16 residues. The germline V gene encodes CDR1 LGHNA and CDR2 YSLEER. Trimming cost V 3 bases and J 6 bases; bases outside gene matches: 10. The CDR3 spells CASSQDRDLNGNEQFF. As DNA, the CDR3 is TGCGCCAGCAGCCAGGACAGGGACCTTAATGGCAATGAGCAGTTCTTC.

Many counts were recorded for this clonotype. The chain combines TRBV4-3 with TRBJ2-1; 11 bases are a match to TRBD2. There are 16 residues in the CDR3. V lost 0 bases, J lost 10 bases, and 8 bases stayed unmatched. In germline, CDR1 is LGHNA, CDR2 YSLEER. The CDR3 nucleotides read TGCGCCAGCAGCCAAGATCATAGCGGGGGGGCCAGAGAGCAGTTCTTC. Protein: CASSQDHSGGAREQFF.

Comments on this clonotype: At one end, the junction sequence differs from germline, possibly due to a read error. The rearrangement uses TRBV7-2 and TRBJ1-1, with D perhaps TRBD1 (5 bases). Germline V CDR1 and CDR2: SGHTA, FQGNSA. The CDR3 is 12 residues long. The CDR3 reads CVSSLGAGSAFF. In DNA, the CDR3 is TGTGTCAGCAGCTTAGGGGCGGGCTCGGCTTTCTTT.

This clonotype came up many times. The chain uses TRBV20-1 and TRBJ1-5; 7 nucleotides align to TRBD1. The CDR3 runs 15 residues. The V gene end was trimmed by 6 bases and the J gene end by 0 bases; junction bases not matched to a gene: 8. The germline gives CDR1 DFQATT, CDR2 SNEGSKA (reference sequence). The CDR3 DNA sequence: TGCAGTGCAAAGGACAGGATTCATAGCAATCAGCCCCAGCATTTT. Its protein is CSAKDRIHSNQPQHF.

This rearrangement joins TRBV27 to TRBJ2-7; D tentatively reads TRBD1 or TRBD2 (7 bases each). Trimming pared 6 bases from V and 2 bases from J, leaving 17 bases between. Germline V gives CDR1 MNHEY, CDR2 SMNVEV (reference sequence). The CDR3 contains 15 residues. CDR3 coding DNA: TGTGCCAGCAGCGGACTAGGGCAGGGGGCCTACGAGCAGTACTTC. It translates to CASSGLGQGAYEQYF.

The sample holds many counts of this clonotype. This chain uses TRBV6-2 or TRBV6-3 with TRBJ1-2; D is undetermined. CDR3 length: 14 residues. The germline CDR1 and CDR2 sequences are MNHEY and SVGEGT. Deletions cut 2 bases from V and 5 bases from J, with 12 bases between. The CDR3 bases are TGTGCCAGCAGTTACAGGACGGATGAATATGGCTACACCTTC. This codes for CASSYRTDEYGYTF.

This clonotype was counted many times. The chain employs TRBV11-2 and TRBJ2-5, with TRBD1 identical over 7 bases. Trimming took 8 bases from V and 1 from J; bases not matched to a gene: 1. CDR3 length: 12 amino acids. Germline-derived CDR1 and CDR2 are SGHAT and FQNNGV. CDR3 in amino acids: CASRDSQETQYF. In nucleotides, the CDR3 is TGTGCCAGCCGGGACAGCCAAGAGACCCAGTACTTC.

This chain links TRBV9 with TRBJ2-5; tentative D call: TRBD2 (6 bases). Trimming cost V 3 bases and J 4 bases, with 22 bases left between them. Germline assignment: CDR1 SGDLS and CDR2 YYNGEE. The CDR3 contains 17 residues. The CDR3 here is CASSDRLVWAPPETQYF. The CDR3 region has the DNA TGTGCCAGCAGCGACCGACTAGTCTGGGCCCCACCAGAGACCCAGTACTTC.

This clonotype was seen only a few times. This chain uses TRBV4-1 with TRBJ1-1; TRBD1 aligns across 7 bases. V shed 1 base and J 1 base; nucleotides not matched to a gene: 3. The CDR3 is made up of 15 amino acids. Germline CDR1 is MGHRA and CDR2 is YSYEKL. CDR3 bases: TGCGCCAGCAGCCAAGGACAGGGTACGAACACTGAAGCTTTCTTT. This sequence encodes CASSQGQGTNTEAFF.

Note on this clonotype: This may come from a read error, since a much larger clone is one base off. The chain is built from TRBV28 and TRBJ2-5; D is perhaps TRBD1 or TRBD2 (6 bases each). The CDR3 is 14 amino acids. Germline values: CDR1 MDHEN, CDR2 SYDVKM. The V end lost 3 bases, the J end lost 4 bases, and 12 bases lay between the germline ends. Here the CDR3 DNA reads TGTGCCAGCAGTTTGCCCGGGGGCGTAGAGACCCAGTACTTC. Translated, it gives CASSLPGGVETQYF.

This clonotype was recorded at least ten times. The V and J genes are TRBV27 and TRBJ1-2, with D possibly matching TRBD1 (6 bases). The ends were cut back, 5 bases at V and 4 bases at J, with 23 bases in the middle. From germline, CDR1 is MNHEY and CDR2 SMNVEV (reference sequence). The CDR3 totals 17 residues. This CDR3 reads CASSISGATALGYGYTF. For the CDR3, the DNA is TGTGCCAGCAGTATTTCGGGGGCCACCGCCTTAGGCTATGGCTACACCTTC.

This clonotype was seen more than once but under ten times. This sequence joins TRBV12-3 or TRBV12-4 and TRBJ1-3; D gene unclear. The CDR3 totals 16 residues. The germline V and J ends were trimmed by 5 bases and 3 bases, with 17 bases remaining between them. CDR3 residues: CASSPVVGGYGNTIYF. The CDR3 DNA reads TGTGCCAGCAGTCCGGTCGTGGGAGGATATGGAAACACCATATATTTT.

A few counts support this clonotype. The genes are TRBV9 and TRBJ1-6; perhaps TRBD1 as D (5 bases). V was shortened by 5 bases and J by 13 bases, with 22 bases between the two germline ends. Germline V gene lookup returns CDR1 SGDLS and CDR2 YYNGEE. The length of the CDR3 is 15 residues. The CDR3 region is CASRGSGAEIGPLHF. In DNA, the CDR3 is TGTGCCAGCAGGGGAAGCGGGGCGGAAATTGGGCCCCTCCACTTT. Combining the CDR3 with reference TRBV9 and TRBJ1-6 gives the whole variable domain DSGVTQTPKHLITATGQRVTLRCSPRSGDLSVYWYQQSLDQGLQFLIQYYNGEERAKGNILERFSAQQFPDLHSELNLSSLELGDSALYFCASRGSGAEIGPLHFGNGTRLTVT.

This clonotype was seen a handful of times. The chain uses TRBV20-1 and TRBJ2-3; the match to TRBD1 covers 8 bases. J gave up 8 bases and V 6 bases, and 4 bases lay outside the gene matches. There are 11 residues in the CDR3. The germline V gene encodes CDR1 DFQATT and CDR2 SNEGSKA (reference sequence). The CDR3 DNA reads TGCAGTGCCCAGGGGGCGATTACGCAGTATTTT. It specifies CSAQGAITQYF.

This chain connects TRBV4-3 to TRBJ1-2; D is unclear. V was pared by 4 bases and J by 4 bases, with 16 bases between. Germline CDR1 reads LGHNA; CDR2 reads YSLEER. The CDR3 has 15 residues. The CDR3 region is CASSLGLSSLYGYTF. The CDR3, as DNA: TGCGCCAGCAGCCTTGGACTCTCGTCTCTCTATGGCTACACCTTC.

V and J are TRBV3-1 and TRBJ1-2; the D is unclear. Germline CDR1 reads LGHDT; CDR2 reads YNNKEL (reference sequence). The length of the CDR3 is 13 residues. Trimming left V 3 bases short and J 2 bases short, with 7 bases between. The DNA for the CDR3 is TGTGCCAGCAGCCATGAGGAAAACTATGGCTACACCTTC. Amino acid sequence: CASSHEENYGYTF.

The chain's CDR3 is CASEGRVNTEAFF. The CDR3, as DNA: TGTGCCAGCGAGGGCCGCGTGAACACTGAAGCTTTCTTT. The chain recombines TRBV6-2 or TRBV6-3 with TRBJ1-1, with unresolved D. Per the germline V gene, CDR1 is MNHEY and CDR2 is SVGEGT. This CDR3 is built from 13 residues. Trimming pared 8 bases from V and 0 bases from J, leaving 10 bases between.